This T cell receptor (beta chain) was profiled in a study of cytotoxic CD8 clonotypes in ibrutinib-treated CLL. Study background: Within the patient group, some 11 were relapsed/refractory and some 14 treatment-naive, and 17 were IGHV unmutated. After median 68 months, roughly 14 stayed in remission, some 12 progressed; responses roughly 25 partial, 2 complete. Overall study results and limits: Relative to age-matched healthy donors, clonality at baseline was higher, and it tracked circulating CD8+ T-cell counts.

Data came from immunoSEQ multiplex PCR; TCRdb stores just in-frame clones and leaves some out. Counted here are under 35,000 clones, around 63% occurring once; the ten biggest clones make up around 55%. About this clone itself: Its antigen is still unknown.

The CDR3 totals 11 residues. The germline CDR1 and CDR2 sequences are LNHDA and SQIVND (reference sequence). Trimming left V 11 bases short and J 6 bases short, with 12 bases between. J is TRBJ2-3 and V is TRBV19; D unclear. The source is a human donor with chronic lymphocytic leukemia. The sample consisted of PBMCs, taken after 24 months of ibrutinib treatment. For the CDR3, the DNA is TGTGCCGTAGGTCTATTGGATACGCAGTATTTT. As protein: CAVGLLDTQYF.